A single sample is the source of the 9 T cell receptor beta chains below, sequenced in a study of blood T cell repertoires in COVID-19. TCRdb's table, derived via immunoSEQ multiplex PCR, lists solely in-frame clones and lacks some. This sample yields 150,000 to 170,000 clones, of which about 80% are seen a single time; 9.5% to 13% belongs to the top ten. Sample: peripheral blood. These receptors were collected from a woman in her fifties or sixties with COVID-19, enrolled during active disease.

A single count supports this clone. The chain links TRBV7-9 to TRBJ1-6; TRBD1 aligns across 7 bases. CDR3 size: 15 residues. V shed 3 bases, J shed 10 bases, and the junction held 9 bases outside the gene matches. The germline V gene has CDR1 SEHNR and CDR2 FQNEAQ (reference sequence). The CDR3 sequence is CASSFLTGLSSPLHF. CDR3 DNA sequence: TGTGCCAGCAGCTTTCTGACAGGGCTCAGCTCACCCCTCCACTTT.

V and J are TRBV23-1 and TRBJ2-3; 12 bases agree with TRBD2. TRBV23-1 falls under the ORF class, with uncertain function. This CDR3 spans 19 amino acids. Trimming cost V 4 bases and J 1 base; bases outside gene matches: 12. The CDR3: CASSPRRLAGGQGTDTQYF. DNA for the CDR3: TGCGCCAGCAGTCCTAGGAGGCTAGCGGGGGGGCAGGGCACAGATACGCAGTATTTT.

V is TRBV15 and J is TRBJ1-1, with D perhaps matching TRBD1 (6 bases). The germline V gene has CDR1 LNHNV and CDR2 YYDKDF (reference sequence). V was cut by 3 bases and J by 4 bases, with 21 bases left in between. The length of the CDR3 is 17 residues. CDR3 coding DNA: TGTGCCACCAGCAGGGGCGACAGGTTTCAGAGTGGCACTGAAGCTTTCTTT. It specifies CATSRGDRFQSGTEAFF.

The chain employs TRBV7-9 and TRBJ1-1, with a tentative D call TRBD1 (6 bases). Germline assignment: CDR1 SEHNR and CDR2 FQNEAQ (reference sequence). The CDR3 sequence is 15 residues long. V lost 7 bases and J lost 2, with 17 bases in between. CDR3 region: CASKMPGHQNTEAFF. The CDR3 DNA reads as TGTGCCAGCAAGATGCCGGGACACCAAAACACTGAAGCTTTCTTT. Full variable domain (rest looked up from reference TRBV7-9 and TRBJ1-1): DTGVSQNPRHKITKRGQNVTFRCDPISEHNRLYWYRQTLGQGPEFLTYFQNEAQLEKSRLLSDRFSAERPKGSFSTLEIQRTEQGDSAMYLCASKMPGHQNTEAFFGQGTRLTVV.

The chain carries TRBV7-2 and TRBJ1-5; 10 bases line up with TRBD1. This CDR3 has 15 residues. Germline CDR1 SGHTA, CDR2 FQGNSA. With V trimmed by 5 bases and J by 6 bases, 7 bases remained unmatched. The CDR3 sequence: CASSTLDRGRQPQHF. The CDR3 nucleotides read TGTGCCAGCAGCACCCTTGACAGGGGGCGTCAGCCCCAGCATTTT. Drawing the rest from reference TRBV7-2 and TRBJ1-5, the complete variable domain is GAGVSQSPSNKVTEKGKDVELRCDPISGHTALYWYRQSLGQGLEFLIYFQGNSAPDKSGLPSDRFSAERTGGSVSTLTIQRTQQEDSAVYLCASSTLDRGRQPQHFGDGTRLSIL.

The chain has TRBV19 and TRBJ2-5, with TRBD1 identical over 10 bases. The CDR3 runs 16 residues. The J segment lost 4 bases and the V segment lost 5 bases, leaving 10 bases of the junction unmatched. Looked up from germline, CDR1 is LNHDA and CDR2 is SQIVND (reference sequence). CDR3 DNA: TGTGCCAGTAGTTACCGGGACAGGGGAAGGGGAGAGACCCAGTACTTC. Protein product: CASSYRDRGRGETQYF.

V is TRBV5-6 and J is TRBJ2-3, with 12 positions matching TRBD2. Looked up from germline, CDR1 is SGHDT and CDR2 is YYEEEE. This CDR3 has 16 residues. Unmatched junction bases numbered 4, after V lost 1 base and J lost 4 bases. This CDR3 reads CASSLRLAGAADTQYF. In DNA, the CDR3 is TGTGCCAGCAGCTTGCGACTAGCGGGAGCCGCAGATACGCAGTATTTT.

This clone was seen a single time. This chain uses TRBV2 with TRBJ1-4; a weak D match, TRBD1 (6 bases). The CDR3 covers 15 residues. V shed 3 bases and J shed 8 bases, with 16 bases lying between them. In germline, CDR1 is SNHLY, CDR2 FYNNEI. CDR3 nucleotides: TGTGCCAGCAGTGAGGGGGCAGAACTAAGGGAAAAACTGTTTTTT. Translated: CASSEGAELREKLFF.

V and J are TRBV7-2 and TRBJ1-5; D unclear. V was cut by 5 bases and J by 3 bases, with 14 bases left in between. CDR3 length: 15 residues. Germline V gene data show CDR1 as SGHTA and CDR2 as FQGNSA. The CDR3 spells CASSLGSAANQPQHF. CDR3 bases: TGTGCCAGCAGCCTTGGGTCCGCGGCCAATCAGCCCCAGCATTTT.